This T cell receptor beta chain derives from a study of identical twins. Study-wide findings and caveats: Beta out-of-frame sequences showed weaker excess sharing between twins. Out-of-frame alpha sequences that twins shared showed excess low generation probability.

The CDR3 has 17 amino acids. With 1 base removed from V and 0 bases from J, the gap between germline ends came to 16 bases. Germline V gives CDR1 LNHNV, CDR2 YYDKDF (reference sequence). This clonotype has just a few counts. Its antigen is currently unknown. Carrying unique molecular identifiers, the cDNA also gained a universal primer site through template switching. Each CDR3 protein gets one entry after TCRdb re-called the 5' RACE reads with MiXCR. The sample has about 660,000 distinct CDR3 sequences; 8.5% to 9.5% are singletons. These data also formed part of another study, on yellow fever vaccine responses in identical twins.

The sequenced sample was PBMCs. This chain links TRBV15 with TRBJ2-7, with D hard to call. The clonotype originates from a woman aged 18 to 35 in good health. The DNA for the CDR3 is TGTGCCACCAGCAGAGGTTTCGGGCAGAAGAGCTCCTACGAGCAGTACTTC. This encodes CATSRGFGQKSSYEQYF. Based on the CDR3 plus reference TRBV15 and TRBJ2-7, the full variable domain is DAMVIQNPRYQVTQFGKPVTLSCSQTLNHNVMYWYQQKSSQAPKLLFHYYDKDFNNEADTPDNFQSRRPNTSFCFLDIRSPGLGDTAMYLCATSRGFGQKSSYEQYFGPGTRLTVT.